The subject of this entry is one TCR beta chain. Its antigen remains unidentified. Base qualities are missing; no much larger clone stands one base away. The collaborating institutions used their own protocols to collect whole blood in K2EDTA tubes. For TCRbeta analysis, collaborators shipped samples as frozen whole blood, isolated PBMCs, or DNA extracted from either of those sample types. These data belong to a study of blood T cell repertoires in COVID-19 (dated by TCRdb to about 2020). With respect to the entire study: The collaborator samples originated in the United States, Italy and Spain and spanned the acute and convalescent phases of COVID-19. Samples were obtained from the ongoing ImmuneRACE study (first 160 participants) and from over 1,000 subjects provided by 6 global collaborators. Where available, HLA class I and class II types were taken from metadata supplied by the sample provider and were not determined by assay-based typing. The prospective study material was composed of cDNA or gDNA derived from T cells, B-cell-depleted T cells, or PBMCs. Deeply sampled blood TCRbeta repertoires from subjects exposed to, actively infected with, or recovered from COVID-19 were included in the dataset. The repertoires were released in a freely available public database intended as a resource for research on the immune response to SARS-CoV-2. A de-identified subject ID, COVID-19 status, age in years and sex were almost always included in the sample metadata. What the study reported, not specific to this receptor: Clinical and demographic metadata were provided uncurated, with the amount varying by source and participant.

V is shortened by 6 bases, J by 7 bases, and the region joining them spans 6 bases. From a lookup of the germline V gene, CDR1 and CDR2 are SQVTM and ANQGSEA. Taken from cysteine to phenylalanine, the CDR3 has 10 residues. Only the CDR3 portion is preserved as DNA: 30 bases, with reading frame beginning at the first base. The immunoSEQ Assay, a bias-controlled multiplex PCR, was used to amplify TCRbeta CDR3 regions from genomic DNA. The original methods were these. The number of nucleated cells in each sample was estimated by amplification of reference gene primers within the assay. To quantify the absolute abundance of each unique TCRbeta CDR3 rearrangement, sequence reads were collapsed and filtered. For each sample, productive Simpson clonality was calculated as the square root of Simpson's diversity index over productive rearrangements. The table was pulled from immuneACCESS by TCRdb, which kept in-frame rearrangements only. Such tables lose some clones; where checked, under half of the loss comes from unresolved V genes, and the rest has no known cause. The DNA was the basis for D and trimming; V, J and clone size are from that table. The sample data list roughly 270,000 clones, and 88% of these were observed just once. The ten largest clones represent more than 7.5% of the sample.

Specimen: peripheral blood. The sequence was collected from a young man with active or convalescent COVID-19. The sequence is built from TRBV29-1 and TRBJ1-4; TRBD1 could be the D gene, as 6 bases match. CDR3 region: CSVQGEKLFF. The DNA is TGCAGCGTACAGGGTGAAAAACTGTTTTTT. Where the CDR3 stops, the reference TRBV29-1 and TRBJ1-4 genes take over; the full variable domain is SAVISQKPSRDICQRGTSLTIQCQVDSQVTMMFWYRQQPGQSLTLIATANQGSEATYESGFVIDKFPISRPNLTFSTLTVSNMSPEDSSIYLCSVQGEKLFFGSGTQLSVL.